This record covers a single TCR beta chain. Isolation of total RNA was performed on whole blood, with no prior T cell sorting. Germline lookup yields CDR1 LGHNA and CDR2 YNFKEQ. This CDR3 contains 14 residues. The source of the sample is a study of monozygotic twins with inflammatory bowel disease. Following a re-call of the 5' RACE reads, TCRdb has one entry per CDR3 protein and lacks DNA. The sample totals around 97,000 distinct CDR3 sequences. Sequences were obtained from blood. This receptor was taken from a human donor with ulcerative colitis or Crohn's disease, or a healthy co-twin of an affected twin (not recorded which). This chain links TRBV4-2 with TRBJ1-1. This CDR3 reads CASSQSPGNTEAFF.